Below, 20 T cell receptor beta chains from the same sample are listed, as sequenced in a study of cytomegalovirus exposure and HLA in healthy donors. The study ran its PCR with 60 Vbeta and 13 Jbeta primers. Using immunoSEQ multiplex PCR, the repertoire was profiled, and TCRdb retains in-frame clones only, with some absent. The table lists over 150,000 clones, 70% to 80% of them singletons. The sequenced sample was PBMCs. The source of these receptors is a man aged 35-49 years in good health and CMV-seronegative.

The chain carries TRBV28 and TRBJ2-2, with D possibly being TRBD2 (5 bases). V shed 5 bases and J shed 3 bases, with 10 bases lying between them. The CDR3 runs to 14 residues. Germline CDR1 reads MDHEN; CDR2 reads SYDVKM. The CDR3 bases are TGTGCCAGCAGTGAAGGGAGAGACACCGGGGAGCTGTTTTTT. It translates to CASSEGRDTGELFF.

The sample holds one count of this clone. The chain joins TRBV28 to TRBJ1-5; TRBD1 matches at 7 bases. The trim removed 7 bases at V and 2 bases at J, leaving 11 bases unmatched. This CDR3 region has 16 residues. Germline CDR1 and CDR2: MDHEN and SYDVKM. Written as DNA, the CDR3 is TGTGCCAGCATCCTGACAGGGTTTGGGGGCAATCAGCCCCAGCATTTT. Translated: CASILTGFGGNQPQHF.

The rearrangement joins TRBV7-2 to TRBJ2-1; D is possibly TRBD1 (5 bases). Looked up from germline, CDR1 is SGHTA and CDR2 is FQGNSA. The germline V and J ends were trimmed by 7 bases and 8 bases, with 18 bases remaining between them. The CDR3 consists of 14 residues. The CDR3 DNA reads TGTGCCAGCACCCGTGTTGCAGGGAAGGATGAGCAGTTCTTC. Protein: CASTRVAGKDEQFF. The full variable domain, in which reference TRBV7-2 and TRBJ2-1 provide the parts outside the CDR3, is GAGVSQSPSNKVTEKGKDVELRCDPISGHTALYWYRQSLGQGLEFLIYFQGNSAPDKSGLPSDRFSAERTGGSVSTLTIQRTQQEDSAVYLCASTRVAGKDEQFFGPGTRLTVL.

V and J are TRBV28 and TRBJ1-5, with 8 bases aligning to TRBD1. In germline, CDR1 is MDHEN, CDR2 SYDVKM. With V trimmed by 3 bases and J by 4 bases, 14 bases remained unmatched. The CDR3 is 18 amino acids. In DNA, the CDR3 is TGTGCCAGCAGTTTTTGGGTTATCCGACAGGGGCGGAATCAGCCCCAGCATTTT. Encoded protein: CASSFWVIRQGRNQPQHF. The entire variable domain, with the rest obtained from reference TRBV28 and TRBJ1-5, is as follows: DVKVTQSSRYLVKRTGEKVFLECVQDMDHENMFWYRQDPGLGLRLIYFSYDVKMKEKGDIPEGYSVSREKKERFSLILESASTNQTSMYLCASSFWVIRQGRNQPQHFGDGTRLSIL.

The chain couples TRBV19 to TRBJ2-2, with D perhaps TRBD1 (5 bases). The CDR3 length is 14 residues. Germline lookup yields CDR1 LNHDA and CDR2 SQIVND (reference sequence). Trimming shortened V by 6 bases and J by 2 bases, and 10 bases separated the two germline ends. The CDR3 here is CASRGVGNTGELFF. The CDR3 DNA sequence: TGTGCCAGTAGAGGGGTGGGTAACACCGGGGAGCTGTTTTTT.

The chain is built from TRBV7-2 and TRBJ1-2; maybe TRBD1 (6 bases). CDR1 and CDR2 from the germline V gene are SGHTA and FQGNSA. This CDR3 has 14 residues. V lost 3 bases to trimming and J lost 4 bases, with 12 bases between them. CDR3 sequence (DNA): TGTGCCAGCAGCTTCAAACAGGGTTCCTATGGCTACACCTTC. Its translation is CASSFKQGSYGYTF.

This chain connects TRBV5-6 to TRBJ2-7; 12 positions match TRBD2. The V gene's germline CDR1 is SGHDT and CDR2 YYEEEE. The J segment lost 4 bases and the V segment lost 4 bases, leaving 6 bases of the junction unmatched. CDR3 length: 15 amino acids. DNA of the CDR3: TGTGCCAGCAGCGAGACTAGCGGGAGTTGGTACGAGCAGTACTTC. Its protein is CASSETSGSWYEQYF.

CDR3 sequence (DNA): TGTGCCAGCAGCTTAGCCGACAGGGTTGTGCCTGAAGCTTTCTTT. This translates into CASSLADRVVPEAFF. V usage is TRBV11-1 and J usage is TRBJ1-1; 7 bases fit TRBD1. Germline V CDR1 and CDR2: SGHAT, FQDESV (reference sequence). The length of the CDR3 is 15 residues. J gave up 6 bases and V 0 bases, and 7 bases lay outside the gene matches.

DNA of the CDR3: TGCAGCGTTGACTCTGGACTCCAGGTCACCTATGGCTACACCTTC. Its protein is CSVDSGLQVTYGYTF. The chain recombines TRBV29-1 with TRBJ1-2; D unclear. Trimming shortened V by 3 bases and J by 4 bases, and 18 bases separated the two germline ends. Germline V CDR1 and CDR2: SQVTM, ANQGSEA. The CDR3 has 15 amino acids. The full variable domain, completed using reference TRBV29-1 and TRBJ1-2, is SAVISQKPSRDICQRGTSLTIQCQVDSQVTMMFWYRQQPGQSLTLIATANQGSEATYESGFVIDKFPISRPNLTFSTLTVSNMSPEDSSIYLCSVDSGLQVTYGYTFGSGTRLTVV.

Only a few counts were recorded for this clone. The V call is TRBV6-1, the J call TRBJ1-4; 8 nucleotides agree with TRBD1. After removal of 2 bases from V and 8 bases from J, the junction contained 16 bases not matched to a gene. Germline CDR1 MNHNS, CDR2 SASEGT. CDR3 size: 18 residues. Here the CDR3 reads CASSERERPQGAEEKLFF. The DNA of the CDR3 is TGTGCCAGCAGTGAAAGGGAAAGGCCCCAGGGGGCAGAAGAAAAACTGTTTTTT.

Notes on this clone: The junction departs from germline at one end; a sequencing error may be responsible. V is TRBV5-4 and J is TRBJ2-6; D is possibly TRBD1 (5 bases). The V gene's germline CDR1 is SGHNT and CDR2 YYREEE (reference sequence). This CDR3 contains 16 residues. The CDR3 coding sequence is TGTGCCAGCAGCTTGGACAGAAGCTCTGGGGCCAACGGCCTGACTTTC. As protein: CASSLDRSSGANGLTF.

The J gene is TRBJ2-4, the V gene TRBV5-3, with 8 bases identical to TRBD1. TRBV5-3 is assigned to the ORF class and has an uncertain function. The CDR3 consists of 19 residues. With V trimmed by 0 bases and J by 0 bases, 11 bases remained unmatched. As DNA, the CDR3 is TGTGCCAGAAGCTTGGTGGGACAGGCCCCCTCCGAAGCCAAAAACATTCAGTACTTC. Its translation is CARSLVGQAPSEAKNIQYF.

This clone was seen once. V usage is TRBV27 and J usage is TRBJ2-5; 9 nucleotides line up with TRBD1. Germline-derived CDR1 and CDR2 are MNHEY and SMNVEV (reference sequence). The CDR3 is 14 amino acids. V was pared by 5 bases and J by 6 bases, with 7 bases of the junction left unmatched. CDR3 protein: CASSPGTGWQTQYF. The CDR3 nucleotides read TGTGCCAGCAGTCCGGGGACAGGGTGGCAGACCCAGTACTTC.

V and J are TRBV28 and TRBJ2-2, with a possible D match to TRBD1 (6 bases). Germline V gene lookup returns CDR1 MDHEN and CDR2 SYDVKM. The germline V and J ends were trimmed by 6 bases and 4 bases, with 12 bases remaining between them. The CDR3 loop spans 14 amino acids. CDR3 bases: TGTGCCAGCAGACAGGGTAGTATCACCGGGGAGCTGTTTTTT. Residues: CASRQGSITGELFF. Full variable domain (remainder filled in from reference TRBV28 and TRBJ2-2): DVKVTQSSRYLVKRTGEKVFLECVQDMDHENMFWYRQDPGLGLRLIYFSYDVKMKEKGDIPEGYSVSREKKERFSLILESASTNQTSMYLCASRQGSITGELFFGEGSRLTVL.

This rearrangement joins TRBV5-1 to TRBJ2-3; TRBD1 matches 9 bases. Germline V gene data show CDR1 as SGHRS and CDR2 as YFSETQ. V lost 4 bases and J lost 3; bases outside the gene matches: 6. The CDR3 is 15 residues long. CDR3 protein: CASSSGTGWTDTQYF. The DNA of the CDR3 is TGCGCCAGCAGCAGTGGGACAGGGTGGACAGATACGCAGTATTTT.

The chain couples TRBV28 to TRBJ2-1, with TRBD1 identical over 9 bases. Unmatched junction bases numbered 13, after V lost 5 bases and J lost 5 bases. The CDR3 consists of 17 residues. Germline values: CDR1 MDHEN, CDR2 SYDVKM. CDR3 DNA: TGTGCCAGCAGTCTACCACCTACAGGGGGCGAGGACAATGAGCAGTTCTTC. Protein product: CASSLPPTGGEDNEQFF.

This clone was counted only a few times. The chain joins TRBV5-5 to TRBJ2-7, with D possibly matching TRBD2 (6 bases). The CDR3 covers 14 residues. Germline V gene data show CDR1 as SGHKS and CDR2 as YYEKEE (reference sequence). Deletions cut 4 bases from V and 2 bases from J, with 13 bases between. In DNA, the CDR3 is TGTGCCAGCAGCCCCCCTCGGGGGACCTACGAGCAGTACTTC. Protein sequence: CASSPPRGTYEQYF.

This clone was found a few times. The chain combines TRBV20-1 with TRBJ2-2; no definite D call. V was pared by 6 bases and J by 4 bases, with 6 bases between. Germline assignment: CDR1 DFQATT and CDR2 SNEGSKA (reference sequence). The length of the CDR3 is 11 residues. The CDR3 region has the DNA TGCAGTGCCCGTAGCACCGGGGAGCTGTTTTTT. It specifies CSARSTGELFF.

The chain is built from TRBV5-1 and TRBJ1-1; 8 bases line up with TRBD1. V gave up 2 bases and J gave up 0 bases; unmatched junction bases: 12. Germline CDR1 and CDR2: SGHRS and YFSETQ. The CDR3 consists of 18 residues. CDR3 loop: CASSFDPDRERLNTEAFF. CDR3 bases: TGCGCCAGCAGCTTTGACCCGGACAGGGAGCGCCTGAACACTGAAGCTTTCTTT.

The V call is TRBV28, the J call TRBJ2-4; D not resolved. The CDR3 contains 15 residues. Per the germline V gene, CDR1 is MDHEN and CDR2 is SYDVKM. V was trimmed by 6 bases and J by 0 bases, leaving 12 bases between them. The CDR3 sequence: CASSPELVAKNIQYF. Written as DNA, the CDR3 is TGTGCCAGCAGCCCGGAGTTGGTAGCCAAAAACATTCAGTACTTC.